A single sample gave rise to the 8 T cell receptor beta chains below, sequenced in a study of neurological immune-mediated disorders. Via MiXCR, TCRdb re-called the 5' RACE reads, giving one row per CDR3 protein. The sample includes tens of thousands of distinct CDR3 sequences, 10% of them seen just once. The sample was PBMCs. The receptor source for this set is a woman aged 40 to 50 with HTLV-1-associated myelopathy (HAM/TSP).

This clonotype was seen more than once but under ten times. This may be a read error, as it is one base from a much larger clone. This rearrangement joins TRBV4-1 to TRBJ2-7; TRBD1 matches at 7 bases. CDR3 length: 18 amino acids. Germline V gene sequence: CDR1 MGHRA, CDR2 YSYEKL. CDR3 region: CANSQVLRGQTPRNEQYF. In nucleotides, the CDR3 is TGCGCCAACAGCCAAGTATTGAGGGGGCAAACCCCTCGGAACGAGCAGTACTTC.

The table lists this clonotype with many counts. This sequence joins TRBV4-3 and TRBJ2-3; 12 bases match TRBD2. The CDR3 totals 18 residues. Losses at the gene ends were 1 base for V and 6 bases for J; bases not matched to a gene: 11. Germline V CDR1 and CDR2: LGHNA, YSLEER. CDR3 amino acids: CASSQAITSGGLVDTQYF. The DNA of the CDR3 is TGCGCCAGCAGCCAAGCTATAACTAGCGGGGGGCTCGTCGATACGCAGTATTTT.

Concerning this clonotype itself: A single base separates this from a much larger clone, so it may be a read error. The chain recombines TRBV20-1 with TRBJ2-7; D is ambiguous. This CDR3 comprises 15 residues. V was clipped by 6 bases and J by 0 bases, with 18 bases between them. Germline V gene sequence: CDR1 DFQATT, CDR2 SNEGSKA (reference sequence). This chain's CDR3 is CSAGRFQTNSYEQYF. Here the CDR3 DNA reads TGCAGTGCCGGAAGGTTCCAGACAAACTCCTACGAGCAGTACTTC.

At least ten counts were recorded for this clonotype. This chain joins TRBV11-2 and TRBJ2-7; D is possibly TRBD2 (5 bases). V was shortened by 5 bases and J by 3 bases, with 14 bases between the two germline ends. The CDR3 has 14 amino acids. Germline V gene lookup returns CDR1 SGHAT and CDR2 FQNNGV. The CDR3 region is CASSGRGSLYEQYF. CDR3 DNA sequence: TGTGCCAGCAGCGGACGGGGTTCCCTCTACGAGCAGTACTTC.

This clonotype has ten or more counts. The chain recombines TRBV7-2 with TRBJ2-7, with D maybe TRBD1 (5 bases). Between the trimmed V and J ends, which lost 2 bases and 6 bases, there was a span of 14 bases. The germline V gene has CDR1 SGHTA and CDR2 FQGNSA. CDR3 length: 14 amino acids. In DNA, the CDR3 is TGTGCCAGCAGCTTACAGGGCTGGTTGCGCGAGCAGTACTTC. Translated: CASSLQGWLREQYF.

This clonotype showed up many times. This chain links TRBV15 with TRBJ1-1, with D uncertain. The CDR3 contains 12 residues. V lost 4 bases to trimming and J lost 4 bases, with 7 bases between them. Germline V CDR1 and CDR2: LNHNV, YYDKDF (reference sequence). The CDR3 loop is CATSTFSTEAFF. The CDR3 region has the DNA TGTGCCACCAGCACCTTCTCCACTGAAGCTTTCTTT.

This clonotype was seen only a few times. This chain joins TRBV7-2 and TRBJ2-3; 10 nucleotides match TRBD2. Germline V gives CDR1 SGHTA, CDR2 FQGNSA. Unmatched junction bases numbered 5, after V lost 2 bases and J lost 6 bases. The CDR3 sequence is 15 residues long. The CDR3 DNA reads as TGTGCCAGCAGCTTACAAGCGGGGGGGCTGGATACGCAGTATTTT. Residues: CASSLQAGGLDTQYF. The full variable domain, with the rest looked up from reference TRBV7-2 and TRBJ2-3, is GAGVSQSPSNKVTEKGKDVELRCDPISGHTALYWYRQSLGQGLEFLIYFQGNSAPDKSGLPSDRFSAERTGGSVSTLTIQRTQQEDSAVYLCASSLQAGGLDTQYFGPGTRLTVL.

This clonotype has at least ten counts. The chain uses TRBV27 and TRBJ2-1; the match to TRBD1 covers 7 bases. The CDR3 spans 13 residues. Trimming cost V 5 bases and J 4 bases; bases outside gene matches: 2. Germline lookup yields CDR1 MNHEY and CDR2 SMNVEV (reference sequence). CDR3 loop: CASSPGQYNEQFF. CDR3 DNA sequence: TGTGCCAGCAGTCCGGGACAGTACAATGAGCAGTTCTTC.